This TCR beta chain appears in the sequencing data of a study of shared clonotypes between healthy human individuals. Study outcomes and limitations: Among four donors, around 5% of naive CD4 clonotypes were found in common.

Some clones are missing from TCRdb's copy, which holds only in-frame ones; the method was immunoSEQ multiplex PCR. The data contain hundreds of thousands of clones, around 96% of them singletons. J was trimmed by 5 bases and V by 3 bases; bases with no gene match: 5. CDR3 length: 15 residues. Germline CDR1 is MGHRA and CDR2 is YSYEKL. Terminally differentiated effector memory CD45RA+ cells were excluded from the naive CD8 cells, which were CD45RO-negative and positively selected for CCR7. Donors were Caucasian adults residing in Nashville, Tennessee, USA. In this sample, this clone turned up once. Antigen: not known.

The rearrangement uses TRBV4-1 and TRBJ1-5, with 9 bases that match TRBD1. The sample comprised naive CD8+ T cells sorted from blood. This TCR was sampled from a woman in her 30s in good health. CDR3 loop: CASSHLDRGDQPQHF. The CDR3 DNA reads TGCGCCAGCAGCCACCTGGACAGGGGTGATCAGCCCCAGCATTTT.